The present entry profiles one T cell receptor beta chain with its context. The data were obtained in a study of blood T cell repertoires in COVID-19. The overall study: COVID-19 samples collected from the United States, Italy and Spain covered acute and convalescent phases.

How the authors handled the data: Reference gene primers were amplified, and this amplification served to estimate nucleated cell counts. Data came from immunoSEQ multiplex PCR; TCRdb stores just in-frame clones and leaves some out. Clone size and V and J calls were adopted from that table, with D and trimming inferred from the DNA. Here the sample spans 150,000 to 200,000 clones, just under 95% being singletons. The TCR originated in a woman between 50 and 59 years old with acute or convalescent COVID-19. The source material was peripheral blood.

CDR3 sequence reads: CASSQSRGVPTDTQYF. CDR3 nucleotide sequence: TGTGCCAGCAGCCAGAGCCGCGGGGTCCCCACAGATACGCAGTATTTT. The chain employs TRBV3-1 (or the pseudogene TRBV3-2) and TRBJ2-3, with D perhaps TRBD2 (6 bases). The CDR3 runs to 16 residues. The germline V and J ends were trimmed by 3 bases and 2 bases, with 15 bases remaining between them. Germline-derived CDR1 and CDR2 are LGHDT and YNNKEL (reference sequence).